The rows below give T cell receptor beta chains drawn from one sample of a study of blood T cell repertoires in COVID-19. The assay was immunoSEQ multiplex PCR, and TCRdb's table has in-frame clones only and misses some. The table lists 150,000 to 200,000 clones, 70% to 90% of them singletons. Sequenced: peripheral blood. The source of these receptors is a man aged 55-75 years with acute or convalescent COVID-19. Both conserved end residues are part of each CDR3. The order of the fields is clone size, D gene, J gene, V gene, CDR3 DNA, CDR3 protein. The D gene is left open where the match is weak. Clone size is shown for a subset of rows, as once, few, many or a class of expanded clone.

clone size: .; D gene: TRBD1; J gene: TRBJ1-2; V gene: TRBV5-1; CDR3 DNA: TGCGCCAGCAGCCCGACAGGGGGCTTCTATGGCTACACCTTC; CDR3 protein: CASSPTGGFYGYTF
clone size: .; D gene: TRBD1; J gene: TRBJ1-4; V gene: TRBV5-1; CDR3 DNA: TGCGCCAGCAGCATACAGGGGATAGCGGATGAAAAACTGTTTTTT; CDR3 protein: CASSIQGIADEKLFF
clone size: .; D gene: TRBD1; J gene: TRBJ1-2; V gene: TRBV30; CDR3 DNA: TGTGCCTGGAGTCGGGACAGGGGGCGCCCCAGGGGCTACACCTTC; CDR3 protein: CAWSRDRGRPRGYTF
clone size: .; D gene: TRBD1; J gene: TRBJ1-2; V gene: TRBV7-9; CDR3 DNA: TGTGCCAGCAGCTCGCCAGGGGGCGAGTACTATGGCTACACCTTC; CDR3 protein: CASSSPGGEYYGYTF
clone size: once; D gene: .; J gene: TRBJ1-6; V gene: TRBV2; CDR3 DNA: TGTGCCAGCAGTGAGGGCCAGGGTGGTTCACCCCTCCACTTT; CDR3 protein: CASSEGQGGSPLHF
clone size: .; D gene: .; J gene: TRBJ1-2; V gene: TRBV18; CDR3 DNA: TGTGCCAGCTCACCCCAGGGGTCCCCTAACTATGGCTACACCTTC; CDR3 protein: CASSPQGSPNYGYTF
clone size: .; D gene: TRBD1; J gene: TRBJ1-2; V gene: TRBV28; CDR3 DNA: TGTGCCAGCAGTTTAGGGACAGGAAATTCTATTGGCTACACCTTC; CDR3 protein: CASSLGTGNSIGYTF
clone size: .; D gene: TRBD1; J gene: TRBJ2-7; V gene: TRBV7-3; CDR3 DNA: TGTGCCAGCAGCCCCCGGGCCGGGACAGGGTTCAACGAGCAGTACTTC; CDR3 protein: CASSPRAGTGFNEQYF
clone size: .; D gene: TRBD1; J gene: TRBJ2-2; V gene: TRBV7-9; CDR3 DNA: TGTGCCAGCAGCCCATTCCGGGACAGGGGGCGCGGGGACACCGGGGAGCTGTTTTTT; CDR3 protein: CASSPFRDRGRGDTGELFF
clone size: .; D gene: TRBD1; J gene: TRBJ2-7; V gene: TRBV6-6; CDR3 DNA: TGTGCCATTGGGACAGGGTTTGGCGAGCAGTACTTC; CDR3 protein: CAIGTGFGEQYF
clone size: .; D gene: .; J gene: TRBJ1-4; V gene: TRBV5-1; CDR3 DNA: TGCGCCAGCAGCTTTGGGCCTAATGAAAAACTGTTTTTT; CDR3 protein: CASSFGPNEKLFF
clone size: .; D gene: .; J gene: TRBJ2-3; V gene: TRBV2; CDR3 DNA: TGTGCCAACCCCGGACAGTCTAGCACAGATACGCAGTATTTT; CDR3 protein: CANPGQSSTDTQYF
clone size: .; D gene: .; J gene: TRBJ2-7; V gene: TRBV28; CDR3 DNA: TGTGCCAGCACCGCACAGGGTCTCGAGCAGTACTTC; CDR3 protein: CASTAQGLEQYF
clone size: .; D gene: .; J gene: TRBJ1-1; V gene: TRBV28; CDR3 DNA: TGTGCCAGCAGTTTCCCGTCTCCTGGAGCCACTGAAGCTTTCTTT; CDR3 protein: CASSFPSPGATEAFF
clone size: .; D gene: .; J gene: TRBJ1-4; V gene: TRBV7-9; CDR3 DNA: TGTGCCAGCAGCCCGGGGACACAGCGAACTAATGAAAAACTGTTTTTT; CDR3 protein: CASSPGTQRTNEKLFF
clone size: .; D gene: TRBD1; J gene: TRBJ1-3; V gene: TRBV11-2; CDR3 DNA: TGTGCCAGCAGCTCACCTAGGGGGCCGGGAAACACCATATATTTT; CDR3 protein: CASSSPRGPGNTIYF
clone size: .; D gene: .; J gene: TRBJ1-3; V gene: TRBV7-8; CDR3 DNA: TGTGCCAGCAGCTTACTCCCGGACACTCCTGGGGGAAACACCATATATTTT; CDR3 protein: CASSLLPDTPGGNTIYF
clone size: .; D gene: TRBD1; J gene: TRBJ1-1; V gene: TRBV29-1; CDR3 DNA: TGCAGCGTGAAAACAGGGGTTCACACTGAAGCTTTCTTT; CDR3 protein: CSVKTGVHTEAFF
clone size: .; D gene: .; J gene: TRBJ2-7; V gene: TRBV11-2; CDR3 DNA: TGTGCCAGCAGCCCAGTGCCGAATTGGCAGGGAAGCCACGAGCAGTACTTC; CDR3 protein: CASSPVPNWQGSHEQYF
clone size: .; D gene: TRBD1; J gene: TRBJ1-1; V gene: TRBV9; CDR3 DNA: TGTGCCAGCAGCCCACGACAGGGGAGGACTGAAGCTTTCTTT; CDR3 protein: CASSPRQGRTEAFF
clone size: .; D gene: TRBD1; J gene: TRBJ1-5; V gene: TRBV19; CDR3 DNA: TGTGCCAGTAGTATAGGAAGGGGACAGGGGGATAATCAGCCCCAGCATTTT; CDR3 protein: CASSIGRGQGDNQPQHF
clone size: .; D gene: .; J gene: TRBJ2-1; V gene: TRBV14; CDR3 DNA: TGTGCCAGCAGCCCGAATATGCTAGGTTTAGGCCAGTTCTTC; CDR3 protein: CASSPNMLGLGQFF
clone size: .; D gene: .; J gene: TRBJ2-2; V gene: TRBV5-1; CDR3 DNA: TGCGCCAGCAGGAGTAGCATCGGGATGAACACCGGGGAGCTGTTTTTT; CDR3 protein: CASRSSIGMNTGELFF
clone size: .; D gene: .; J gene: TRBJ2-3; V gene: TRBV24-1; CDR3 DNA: TGTGCCACCAGTGTCGGGTCAGCTAGCACAGATACGCAGTATTTT; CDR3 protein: CATSVGSASTDTQYF
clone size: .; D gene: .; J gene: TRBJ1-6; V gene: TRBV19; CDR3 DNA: TGTGCCAGTAGTGTCGGGTATAATTCACCCCTCCACTTT; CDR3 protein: CASSVGYNSPLHF
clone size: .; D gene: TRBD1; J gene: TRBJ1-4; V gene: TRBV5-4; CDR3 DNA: TGTGCCAGCAGCTTTGGACAGGGCAAGCTGTCTAATGAAAAACTGTTTTTT; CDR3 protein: CASSFGQGKLSNEKLFF
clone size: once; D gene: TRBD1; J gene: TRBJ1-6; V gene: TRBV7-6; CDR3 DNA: TGTGCCAGCAGCCAAATGGGACAGGGGAGCTCCTATAATTCACCCCTCCACTTT; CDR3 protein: CASSQMGQGSSYNSPLHF
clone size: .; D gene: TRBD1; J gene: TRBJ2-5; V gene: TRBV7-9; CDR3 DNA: TGTGCCAGCAGCCCAGACAGGGGAGGTGGCGAGACCCAGTACTTC; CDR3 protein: CASSPDRGGGETQYF
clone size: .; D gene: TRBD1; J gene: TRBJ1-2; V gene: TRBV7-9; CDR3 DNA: TGTGCCAGCAGCTTGGCGGGACAGGGGGGATCCACCTTC; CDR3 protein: CASSLAGQGGSTF